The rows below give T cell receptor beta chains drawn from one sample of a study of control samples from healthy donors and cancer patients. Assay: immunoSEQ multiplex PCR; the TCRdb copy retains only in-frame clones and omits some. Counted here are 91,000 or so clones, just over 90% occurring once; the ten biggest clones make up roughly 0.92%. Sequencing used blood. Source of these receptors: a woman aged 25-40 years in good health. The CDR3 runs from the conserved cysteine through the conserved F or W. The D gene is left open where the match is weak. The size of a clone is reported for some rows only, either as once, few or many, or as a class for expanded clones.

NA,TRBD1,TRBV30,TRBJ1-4,CAWSVGQGTSNEKLFF,TGTGCCTGGAGTGTAGGACAGGGGACGTCTAATGAAAAACTGTTTTTT
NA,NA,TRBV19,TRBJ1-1,CASRDPGRAGEAFF,TGTGCCAGTAGAGATCCCGGAAGGGCGGGTGAAGCTTTCTTT
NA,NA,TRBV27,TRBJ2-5,CASSPSGETQYF,TGTGCCAGCAGTCCCTCGGGGGAGACCCAGTACTTC
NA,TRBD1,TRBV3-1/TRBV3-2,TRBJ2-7,CASSQDPGTGGDEQYF,TGTGCCAGCAGCCAAGACCCCGGGACAGGGGGCGACGAGCAGTACTTC
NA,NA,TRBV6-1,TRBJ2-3,CASSEQFRVVSISTDTQYF,TGTGCCAGCAGTGAACAGTTTAGGGTAGTCTCAATTAGCACAGATACGCAGTATTTT
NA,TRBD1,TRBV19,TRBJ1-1,CATRTGVQGAEAFF,TGTGCCACCCGGACAGGGGTTCAGGGCGCTGAAGCTTTCTTT
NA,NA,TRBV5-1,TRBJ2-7,CASSFDPGLEEQYF,TGCGCCAGCAGCTTTGACCCAGGGTTAGAAGAGCAGTACTTC
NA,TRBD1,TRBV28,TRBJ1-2,CASSKGQAFGYTF,TGTGCCAGCAGCAAGGGACAGGCTTTCGGCTACACCTTC
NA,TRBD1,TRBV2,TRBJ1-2,CASRIGQGNGYTF,TGTGCCAGCAGGATCGGACAGGGGAATGGCTACACCTTC
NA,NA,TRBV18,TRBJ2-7,CASSPGLIHEQYF,TGTGCCAGCTCACCAGGGTTGATCCACGAGCAGTACTTC
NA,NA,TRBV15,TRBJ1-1,CATSSPDGLKAFF,TGTGCCACCAGCAGCCCCGACGGGCTGAAAGCTTTCTTT
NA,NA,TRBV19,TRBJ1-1,CASRPGRGNTEAFF,TGTGCCAGTCGCCCGGGGCGGGGGAACACTGAAGCTTTCTTT
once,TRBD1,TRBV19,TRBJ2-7,CATRTGNSYEQYF,TGTGCCACCCGGACAGGCAATTCCTACGAGCAGTACTTC
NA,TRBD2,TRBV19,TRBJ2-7,CASSMREGDEQYF,TGTGCCAGTAGTATGAGGGAGGGAGACGAGCAGTACTTC
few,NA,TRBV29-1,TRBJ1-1,CSVVQLNTEAFF,TGCAGCGTTGTACAGCTGAACACTGAAGCTTTCTTT
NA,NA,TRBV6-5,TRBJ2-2,CASSTGRGNTGELFF,TGTGCCAGCAGTACTGGCAGGGGGAACACCGGGGAGCTGTTTTTT
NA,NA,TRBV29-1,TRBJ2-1,CSVEARYNEQFF,TGCAGCGTTGAGGCGAGGTACAATGAGCAGTTCTTC
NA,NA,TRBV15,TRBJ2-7,CATSRPGEGYEQYF,TGTGCCACCAGCAGACCAGGGGAAGGCTACGAGCAGTACTTC
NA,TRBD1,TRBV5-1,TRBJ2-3,CASSLGTGAYYTDTQYF,TGCGCCAGCAGCTTGGGGACAGGGGCCTACTACACAGATACGCAGTATTTT
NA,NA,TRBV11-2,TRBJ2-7,CASSLDAGLTEQYF,TGTGCCAGCAGCTTAGATGCAGGTCTTACCGAGCAGTACTTC
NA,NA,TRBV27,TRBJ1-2,CASSPWDGRNYGYTF,TGTGCCAGCAGTCCCTGGGACGGCCGAAACTATGGCTACACCTTC
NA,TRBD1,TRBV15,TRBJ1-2,CATSRDWPYPGQGAEYGYTF,TGTGCCACCAGCAGAGATTGGCCTTACCCGGGACAGGGGGCGGAGTATGGCTACACCTTC
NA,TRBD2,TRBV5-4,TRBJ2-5,CASSLFLADRQYF,TGTGCCAGCAGCTTGTTTCTAGCGGACCGACAGTACTTC
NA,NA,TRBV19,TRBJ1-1,CASSIGARDTEAFF,TGTGCCAGTAGTATAGGAGCTCGAGACACTGAAGCTTTCTTT
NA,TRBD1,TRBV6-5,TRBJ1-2,CASSRGTAGYGYTF,TGTGCCAGCAGCCGCGGGACAGCCGGTTATGGCTACACCTTC
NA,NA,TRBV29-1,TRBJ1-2,CSARGYGYTF,TGCAGCGCCCGGGGGTATGGCTACACCTTC
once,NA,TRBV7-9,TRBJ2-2,CASSFRNSLNTGELFF,TGTGCCAGCAGCTTTCGTAATAGCCTGAACACCGGGGAGCTGTTTTTT
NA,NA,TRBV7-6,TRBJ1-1,CASRSLNTEAFF,TGTGCCTCGAGGAGCTTGAACACTGAAGCTTTCTTT
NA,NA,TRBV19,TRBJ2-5,CASSISAGMETQYF,TGTGCCAGTAGTATATCGGCAGGGATGGAGACCCAGTACTTC
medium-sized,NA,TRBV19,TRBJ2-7,CASSTIGRGSPYEQYF,TGTGCCAGTAGTACCATCGGACGGGGATCGCCTTACGAGCAGTACTTC
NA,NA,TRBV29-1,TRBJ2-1,CSVEPRLVGTEQFF,TGCAGCGTTGAGCCTAGACTAGTTGGCACTGAGCAGTTCTTC
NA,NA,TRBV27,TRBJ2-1,CASRLTASSYNEQFF,TGTGCCAGCAGACTAACTGCTAGCTCCTACAATGAGCAGTTCTTC
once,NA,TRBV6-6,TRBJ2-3,CASSYSGGGLDTQYF,TGTGCCAGCAGTTACTCGGGGGGTGGGTTAGATACGCAGTATTTT
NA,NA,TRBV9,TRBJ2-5,CASSVDYVRETQYF,TGTGCCAGCAGCGTAGACTACGTAAGAGAGACCCAGTACTTC
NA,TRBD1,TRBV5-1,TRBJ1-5,CASSLGQGGNQPQHF,TGCGCCAGCAGCTTGGGACAGGGGGGCAATCAGCCCCAGCATTTT
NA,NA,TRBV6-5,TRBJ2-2,CASTHYTGELFF,TGTGCCAGCACCCATTACACCGGGGAGCTGTTTTTT
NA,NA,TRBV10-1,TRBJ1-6,CASSPDRNSPLHF,TGCGCCAGCAGCCCCGACAGGAATTCGCCCCTCCACTTT
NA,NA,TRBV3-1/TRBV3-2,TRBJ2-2,CASSQESGTGELFF,TGTGCCAGCAGCCAAGAGTCGGGGACCGGGGAGCTGTTTTTT
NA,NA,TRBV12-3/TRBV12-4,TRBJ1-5,CASSTPGQPQHF,TGTGCCAGCAGTACCCCAGGGCAGCCCCAGCATTTT
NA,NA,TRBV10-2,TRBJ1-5,CANQRGSGNQPQHF,TGCGCCAACCAGAGGGGCTCCGGCAATCAGCCCCAGCATTTT
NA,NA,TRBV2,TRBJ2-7,CASSEATGKQYF,TGTGCCAGCAGTGAAGCCACGGGGAAGCAGTACTTC
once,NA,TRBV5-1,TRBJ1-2,CASSLEAGYGYTF,TGCGCCAGCAGCTTGGAAGCGGGCTATGGCTACACCTTC
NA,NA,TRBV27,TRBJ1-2,CASSFAGSLYGYTF,TGTGCCAGCAGTTTCGCTGGCTCGCTCTATGGCTACACCTTC
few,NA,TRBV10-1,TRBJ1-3,CASSEEVRDGNTIYF,TGCGCCAGCAGTGAGGAGGTCAGGGATGGAAACACCATATATTTT
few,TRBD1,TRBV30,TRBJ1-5,CAWSPTGAQPQHF,TGTGCCTGGAGCCCGACAGGGGCTCAGCCCCAGCATTTT
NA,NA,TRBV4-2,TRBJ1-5,CASSQYSQGATGFEPQHF,TGTGCCAGCAGCCAATACTCGCAGGGTGCCACGGGCTTTGAACCCCAGCATTTT
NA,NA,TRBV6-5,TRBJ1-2,CASIGVHGYTF,TGTGCCAGCATCGGGGTGCATGGCTACACCTTC
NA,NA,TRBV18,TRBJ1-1,CASSRTRGDTEAFF,TGTGCCAGCTCACGGACTAGGGGGGACACTGAAGCTTTCTTT
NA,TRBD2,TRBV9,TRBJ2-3,CASSVGLAGTDTQYF,TGTGCCAGCAGCGTAGGACTAGCGGGCACAGATACGCAGTATTTT
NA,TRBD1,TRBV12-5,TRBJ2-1,CASGLVQGQGRNEQFF,TGTGCTAGTGGTTTGGTACAGGGACAGGGGAGGAATGAGCAGTTCTTC
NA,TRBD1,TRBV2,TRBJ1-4,CASSGQGGLNEKLFF,TGTGCCAGCAGTGGACAGGGAGGCCTTAATGAAAAACTGTTTTTT
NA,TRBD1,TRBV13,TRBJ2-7,CASSPGTVRPYEQYF,TGTGCCAGCAGCCCAGGGACAGTGAGACCCTACGAGCAGTACTTC
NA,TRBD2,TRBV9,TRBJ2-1,CASSVAPASGVYNEQFF,TGTGCCAGCAGCGTAGCCCCGGCTAGCGGGGTTTACAATGAGCAGTTCTTC
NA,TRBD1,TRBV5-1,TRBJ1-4,CASSLQGQGNEKLFF,TGCGCCAGCAGCTTACAGGGGCAGGGAAATGAAAAACTGTTTTTT
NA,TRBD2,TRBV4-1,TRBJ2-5,CASSQEALTSGRVETQYF,TGCGCCAGCAGCCAAGAAGCTCTTACTAGCGGGAGGGTGGAGACCCAGTACTTC
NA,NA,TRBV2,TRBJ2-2,CASSEWTTNTGELFF,TGTGCCAGCAGTGAGTGGACAACGAACACCGGGGAGCTGTTTTTT
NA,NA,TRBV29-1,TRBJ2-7,CSVERGRTAGGEQYF,TGCAGCGTTGAACGGGGCAGAACCGCAGGGGGGGAGCAGTACTTC
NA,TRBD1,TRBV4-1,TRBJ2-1,CASSQDRGTFQEQFF,TGCGCCAGCAGCCAGGACAGGGGTACTTTTCAGGAGCAGTTCTTC
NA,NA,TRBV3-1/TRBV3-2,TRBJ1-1,CASSQVRREAFF,TGTGCCAGCAGCCAAGTCAGGCGTGAAGCTTTCTTT